The sequence of this TCR beta chain was determined in a study of regulatory T cells in long-lasting Graves disease. This sample's time point: newly diagnosed GD, antithyroid drugs for less than 3 months. After RNA was extracted from PBMCs, the TCR library was made from it. Study-wide results and limits: Clonotypes that were public and shared totalled around 2,700 in persistent patients versus around 970 in new patients.

HTBI primers from iRepertoire and Arm-PCR of CDR3 regions yielded the TCR beta libraries. Each CDR3 protein gets one entry after TCRdb re-called the multiplex PCR reads with MiXCR. Of 550,000 to 650,000 distinct CDR3 sequences in the sample, more than 15% are singletons; the top ten hold around 12%. In regard to this clonotype: What it binds is unknown.

Germline CDR1 and CDR2: MNHEY and SMNVEV (reference sequence). V lost 4 bases, J lost 5 bases, and 6 bases stayed unmatched. There are 14 residues in the CDR3. These sequences were also reported in another study, on T cells in Graves' hyperthyroidism and ophthalmopathy. That work states: On the basis of clinical symptoms, serum thyroxine and TRAb, thyroid ultrasound and orbital computed tomography, diagnoses were made. Ophthalmopathy, as predicted by the model, came a median about seven months after the prediction.

The V and J genes are TRBV27 and TRBJ1-2; TRBD1 agrees at 8 bases. The clonotype was recovered from a young man with Graves disease. The source was peripheral blood mononuclear cells (PBMCs), collected at new diagnosis, from a patient treated with antithyroid drugs. The chain's CDR3 is CASSSLWTGYGYTF. Written as DNA, the CDR3 is TGTGCCAGCAGTTCACTTTGGACAGGGTATGGCTACACCTTC.